The 25 T cell receptor beta chains presented below share a single source sample, sequenced in a study of tumor-infiltrating lymphocytes in primary liver carcinoma. With a constant-region primer, TCR beta cDNA was made from 400 to 550 ng of total RNA. The TCR beta library was amplified through three nested multiplex PCR rounds in a modified ARM-PCR procedure. The first two PCR rounds used TRBV1-TRBV30 forward primers with a C-beta reverse primer, about 10 cycles each. TCRdb used MiXCR to reprocess the multiplex PCR reads, holding one entry per CDR3 protein. The sample contains more than 45,000 distinct CDR3 sequences, about three quarters of which appear only once. Unsorted bulk tissue of roughly 18-32 mg yielded co-extracted RNA and DNA. The material sequenced was liver tumor tissue from sampling region 3. Specified subset: tumor region T3, left-lateral pole. The receptors were sampled from a man between 40 and 49 years old with primary liver carcinoma and hepatitis B virus infection.

By share, this clonotype ranks as large. This chain connects TRBV11-2 to TRBJ2-7; 8 bases map to TRBD1. The CDR3 has 15 residues. Germline trimming cut 1 base from V and 4 bases from J; bases unmatched to any gene: 6. Germline-derived CDR1 and CDR2 are SGHAT and FQNNGV. CDR3 nucleotides: TGTGCCAGCAGCTTAGGAGCCGGGACAGGTTACGAGCAGTACTTC. As protein: CASSLGAGTGYEQYF.

In regard to this clonotype: The CDR3 end shows no conserved phenylalanine or tryptophan, and so a read error is likely. The chain uses TRBV11-1 and TRBJ2-1, with 9 bases that match TRBD2. Unmatched junction bases numbered 15, after V lost 7 bases and J lost 5 bases. This CDR3 contains 17 residues. Per germline, CDR1 SGHAT and CDR2 FQDESV (reference sequence). CDR3 sequence: CASNLGLAGEVDNEQFI. CDR3 bases: TGTGCCAGCAACCTGGGATTAGCGGGAGAAGTTGACAATGAGCAGTTCATC.

Worth noting for this clonotype: This may come from a read error, since a much larger clone is one base off. The chain is built from TRBV11-3 and TRBJ1-1; TRBD1 agrees at 10 bases. The V gene's germline CDR1 is SGHNT and CDR2 YENEEA. The CDR3 runs 13 residues. The CDR3 DNA is TGTGCCAGCAGCACTCGACAGGGGGCTGAAACTTTCTTT. It is translated as CASSTRQGAETFF.

On this clonotype: A junction boundary mismatches the germline segment, possibly from a read error. This sequence joins TRBV29-1 and TRBJ2-7; 7 nucleotides line up with TRBD2. The CDR3 runs 18 residues. Germline CDR1 SQVTM, CDR2 ANQGSEA. The CDR3 spells CNVESRGRITGVEDEQYF. DNA for the CDR3: TGCAACGTTGAAAGTCGCGGGAGAATTACCGGCGTGGAGGATGAGCAGTACTTC.

A note on this clonotype: At one boundary the junction diverges from the germline segment, which might be a read error. The J gene is TRBJ2-7, the V gene TRBV6-6, with 7 bases matching TRBD2. The length of the CDR3 is 17 residues. Germline V gene sequence: CDR1 MNHNY, CDR2 SVGAGI (reference sequence). The DNA for the CDR3 is TGTGCCAGCAGTTACACGGGGGGTGGAAGACAGACCTACGAACAGTACTTC. Its protein is CASSYTGGGRQTYEQYF.

Notes on this clonotype: This CDR3 fails to terminate in the conserved phenylalanine or tryptophan, so it likely reflects a read error. The rearrangement links TRBV6-6 to TRBJ2-1; D is ambiguous. Trimming pared 10 bases from V and 0 bases from J, leaving 13 bases between. The germline V gene has CDR1 MNHNY and CDR2 SVGAGI (reference sequence). This CDR3 region has 14 residues. The CDR3 coding sequence is TGTGCCAAGATGAGCCTACACTCCTACAATGAGCAGTTCTCC. It encodes CAKMSLHSYNEQFS.

About this clonotype itself: The junction departs from the called germline gene at one end, perhaps through a read error. The gene calls are TRBV12-3 or TRBV12-4 and TRBJ1-3; D ambiguous. The CDR3 is 14 residues long. The CDR3 DNA reads as TGTGCCAGCAGCGACGGAAACTCTGGAAACACCATATGCTTT. Translated, it gives CASSDGNSGNTICF.

Concerning this clonotype: No conserved phenylalanine or tryptophan is present at the end of the CDR3, so a read error is the likely explanation. The V call is TRBV4-1, the J call TRBJ2-7; 10 nucleotides align to TRBD1. Germline V gives CDR1 MGHRA, CDR2 YSYEKL. This CDR3 comprises 16 residues. The chain's CDR3 is CARSPRGGQGAYEQYL. DNA of the CDR3: TGCGCCAGGAGCCCACGAGGCGGACAGGGGGCCTACGAGCAGTACCTC.

As concerns this clonotype: A clone one base away is much larger, so this may be a read error. This rearrangement joins TRBV7-9 to TRBJ2-3; 7 bases agree with TRBD2. Germline V gene sequence: CDR1 SEHNR, CDR2 FQNEAQ (reference sequence). The CDR3 is made up of 14 amino acids. With 5 bases clipped from V and 7 bases from J, the junction kept 9 bases outside the gene matches. CDR3 amino acids: CASSNGAGANTQYF. In DNA form, the CDR3 reads TGTGCCAGCAGCAATGGGGCGGGAGCAAATACGCAGTATTTT.

Of note for this clonotype: Since no conserved phenylalanine or tryptophan closes the CDR3, a read error is the likely cause. The V and J genes are TRBV6-6 and TRBJ2-5; D is unresolved. Trimming left V 0 bases short and J 3 bases short, with 8 bases between. The germline V gene has CDR1 MNHNY and CDR2 SVGAGI (reference sequence). This CDR3 spans 14 amino acids. CDR3 loop: CASSYSPWEETQYL. CDR3 DNA sequence: TGTGCCAGCAGTTACTCGCCATGGGAAGAGACCCAGTACCTC.

In regard to this clonotype: It may be a read error: a sequence one base away is much more abundant. The chain employs TRBV28 and TRBJ2-7; tentatively, D is TRBD1 (5 bases). Trimming cost V 3 bases and J 6 bases, with 15 bases left between them. Germline V gene lookup returns CDR1 MDHEN and CDR2 SYDVKM. This CDR3 region has 14 residues. The CDR3 spells CASSLNQGYFEQYF. The CDR3 DNA is TGTGCCAGCAGTTTGAACCAGGGTTACTTCGAGCAGTACTTC.

Remarks on this clonotype: The junction differs from germline at one of its ends, possibly a read error. CDR3 sequence reads: CASGLVDGTGYTF. The CDR3, as DNA: TGTGCCAGCGGTTTAGTCGACGGGACTGGCTACACCTTC. The chain employs TRBV12-3 or TRBV12-4 and TRBJ1-2, with a weak D call TRBD1 (5 bases). The CDR3 runs to 13 residues.

The sample holds one count of this clonotype. The junction departs from germline at one end; a sequencing error may be responsible. The chain has TRBV29-1 and TRBJ1-1; TRBD1 matches at 8 bases. CDR1 is SQVTM, CDR2 ANQGSEA, per germline. The CDR3 contains 15 residues. The CDR3 nucleotides are TGCAGCTTTGAAGGTGGGGACAGGCTAAGACAGGGAGCTTTCTTT. Amino acid sequence: CSFEGGDRLRQGAFF.

As concerns this clonotype: A much larger clone differs from this one at a single base, so this may be a read error. The chain is built from TRBV28 and TRBJ2-5; 7 bases are shared with TRBD2. Germline V gives CDR1 MDHEN, CDR2 SYDVKM. The ends lost 8 bases at V and 1 base at J; junction bases unmatched: 7. The CDR3 runs to 14 residues. The CDR3 loop is CASDSSGSQETQYF. The CDR3 nucleotides read TGTGCCAGCGACTCTAGCGGATCCCAAGAGACCCAGTACTTC. The variable domain in full, completed from reference TRBV28 and TRBJ2-5, reads DVKVTQSSRYLVKRTGEKVFLECVQDMDHENMFWYRQDPGLGLRLIYFSYDVKMKEKGDIPEGYSVSREKKERFSLILESASTNQTSMYLCASDSSGSQETQYFGPGTRLLVL.

This clonotype was seen a single time. Compared with germline, one end of the junction differs, possibly owing to a read error. The genes are TRBV11-1 and TRBJ2-2, with D possibly called TRBD1 or TRBD2 (5 bases each). Germline CDR1 SGHAT, CDR2 FQDESV (reference sequence). This CDR3 spans 18 amino acids. The CDR3 spells CVSSLDAAAGPSTWELFF. The CDR3 nucleotides read TGTGTCAGCAGCTTAGACGCTGCGGCAGGGCCTAGCACCTGGGAGCTGTTTTTT.

CDR3 DNA sequence: TGTGCCAGCAGTTTGCCCGGGACAGGGTTCCCGGGTGAGCAGTTCTTC. Translated: CASSLPGTGFPGEQFF. This chain uses TRBV12-3 or TRBV12-4 with TRBJ2-1, with 9 bases identical to TRBD1. The CDR3 has 16 amino acids. The J segment lost 9 bases and the V segment lost 3 bases, leaving 12 bases of the junction unmatched.

On this clonotype: The conserved phenylalanine or tryptophan normally closing the CDR3 is absent here, so this likely arose from a read error. The V call is TRBV11-2, the J call TRBJ2-7, with TRBD1 as a possible D gene (6 bases). The CDR3 length is 15 residues. Germline assignment: CDR1 SGHAT and CDR2 FQNNGV. CDR3 coding DNA: TGTGTCAGCAGCCAATATTCGAGAGGGGGCTACGAGCAGTACTCC. It translates to CVSSQYSRGGYEQYS.

This clonotype turned up a few times. Lacking the conserved final phenylalanine or tryptophan, this CDR3 likely reflects a read error. The limits of the CDR3 on the DNA are not certain, so only TCRdb's listed CDR3 is given. The rearrangement uses TRBV11-2 and TRBJ2-5; no check of the table's D call, TRBD2, against the DNA was made. The CDR3 is 16 residues long, ends included. Per the germline V gene, CDR1 is SGHAT and CDR2 is FQNNGV. CDR3 protein: CASSSRDSAHQETHYC.

In regard to this clonotype: A read error may produce the germline difference seen at one junction end. This chain uses TRBV10-3 with TRBJ2-5, with a possible D match to TRBD2 (6 bases). The germline V gene encodes CDR1 ENHRY and CDR2 SYGVKD. This CDR3 region has 11 residues. The CDR3, as DNA: TGTGCTATCAATTGGGGGGAGACCCAGAACTTC. The encoded protein is CAINWGETQNF.

Comments on this clonotype: This may be a read error, as it is one base from a much larger clone. The rearrangement uses TRBV28 and TRBJ2-1; TRBD2 aligns across 14 bases. CDR1 is MDHEN and CDR2 is SYDVKM in the germline V gene. CDR3 length: 15 residues. CDR3 coding DNA: TGTGCCAGCAGCCGAGGGACTAGCGGGAGCCATGAGCAGCTCTTC. Translated, it gives CASSRGTSGSHEQLF.

For this clonotype: A read error is likely, as this CDR3 ends without the conserved phenylalanine or tryptophan. J is TRBJ2-2 and V is TRBV5-5; 11 nucleotides align to TRBD2. CDR1 SGHKS and CDR2 YYEKEE come from the germline V gene (reference sequence). The CDR3 spans 15 residues. V dropped 4 bases and J dropped 7; count of bases not matched to a gene: 6. The CDR3 coding sequence is TGTGCCAGCAGCACTAGCGGGGGAGCTGGCGGGGAGCTGTTTTCT. It codes for CASSTSGGAGGELFS.

Points on this clonotype: The junction departs from the called germline gene at one end, perhaps through a read error. V and J are TRBV4-1 and TRBJ1-2; D remains ambiguous. The germline CDR1 and CDR2 sequences are MGHRA and YSYEKL. This CDR3 comprises 15 residues. In DNA form, the CDR3 reads TGTGCCAGCAGCCAAGGTGTGAGGGATTCGCGTGGCTACACCTTC. As protein: CASSQGVRDSRGYTF.

The rearrangement uses TRBV2 and TRBJ2-1; the match to TRBD2 covers 13 bases. The junction had 6 bases not matched to a gene; V was cut back by 6 bases and J by 7 bases. This CDR3 is 15 amino acids long. CDR1 and CDR2 from the germline V gene are SNHLY and FYNNEI. The CDR3, as DNA: TGTGCCAGCAGCCAACTAGCGGGAGGGTTAAATGAGCAGTTCTTC. This encodes CASSQLAGGLNEQFF.

About this clonotype: At one end, the junction sequence differs from germline, possibly due to a read error. V usage is TRBV10-3 and J usage is TRBJ2-3; 7 nucleotides match TRBD2. This CDR3 region has 15 residues. Germline V lookup: CDR1 ENHRY, CDR2 SYGVKD. The CDR3 sequence is CAITEIASGGDTQYF. The CDR3 DNA follows: TGCGCCATCACTGAGATTGCTAGCGGAGGAGATACGCAGTATTTT.

This clonotype appeared a few times. This may be a read error: a much more frequent sequence differs by one nucleotide. The chain recombines TRBV5-1 with TRBJ2-2; perhaps TRBD2 as D (6 bases). The V end lost 1 base, the J end lost 4 bases, and 11 bases lay between the germline ends. Germline CDR1 SGHRS, CDR2 YFSETQ. The CDR3 covers 15 residues. Written as DNA, the CDR3 is TGCGCCAGCAGCTTGAGTCCGGGGGTCACCGGGGAGCTGTTTTTT. Its translation is CASSLSPGVTGELFF.